The table lists the clone carrying this TCR beta chain with a count of one. Profiling relied on immunoSEQ multiplex PCR, and the TCRdb table lists in-frame clones only, not all of them. The sample carries some 480,000 clones, 87% recorded once. The sample originates from a study of Ad26.COV2.S vaccination and SARS-CoV-2 variants. Treatment indicated: about 20 received Ad26.COV2.S at low or high dose, single or two shots; 5 received placebo; per-sample allocation not given. Samples analyzed were those drawn on day 63 after the first vaccine or placebo injection. CDR3 size: 12 residues. Germline assignment: CDR1 SNHLY and CDR2 FYNNEI. The V gene lost 8 bases and the J gene lost 2 bases, with 8 bases spanning the gap.

The chain is built from TRBV2 and TRBJ2-3; D is unresolved. The specimen was peripheral blood, collected in a trial of Ad26.COV2.S vaccine versus placebo. The clonotype was recovered from a person between 18 and 60 years old who received the Ad26.COV2.S COVID-19 vaccine or a placebo. The CDR3 DNA follows: TGTGCCAGCTTCAGGATCACAGATACGCAGTATTTT. The encoded protein is CASFRITDTQYF. Full variable domain (remainder filled in from reference TRBV2 and TRBJ2-3): EPEVTQTPSHQVTQMGQEVILRCVPISNHLYFYWYRQILGQKVEFLVSFYNNEISEKSEIFDDQFSVERPDGSNFTLKIRSTKLEDSAMYFCASFRITDTQYFGPGTRLTVL.